This T cell receptor beta chain came from a study of a mutant IDH1 vaccine in newly diagnosed glioma. Study-level background: Vaccine dosing followed radiotherapy by 4-6 weeks, or accompanied temozolomide cycles.

Using immunoSEQ multiplex PCR, the repertoire was profiled, and TCRdb retains in-frame clones only, with some absent. The sample lists 40,000 or so clones, approximately 93% occurring once. A word on this clone: Its antigen is undetermined.

The CDR3 runs to 13 residues. Trimming shortened V by 4 bases and J by 5 bases, and 12 bases separated the two germline ends. Germline V gene data show CDR1 as SGHRS and CDR2 as YFSETQ. The time point here: week 5, during vaccination. Vaccination used 300 ug of mutant IDH1 20-mer peptide per dose, with topical imiquimod. The TCR was taken from a man over 45 with glioma. This material consisted of PBMCs, taken from a glioma patient whose treatment included an IDH1 peptide vaccine. The rearrangement joins TRBV5-1 to TRBJ2-5; weak D call: TRBD2 (6 bases). As DNA, the CDR3 is TGCGCCAGCAGCCCCGGGAGCACGGAGACCCAGTACTTC. Protein sequence: CASSPGSTETQYF.